The source of this TCR beta chain is a study of T cells after yellow fever vaccination. For the study at large: Preparation used SMART-Seq v4 Ultra Low Input for the low-cell-number fractions. Points from the study as a whole: Sorted repertoires could include abundant contaminating clonotypes from bulk cells. Post-booster repertoires again held most primary-vaccination clones (around 95% CD4, roughly 88% CD8). Relatively few clonotypes were ones that appeared in both CD4 and CD8 compartments.

V was trimmed by 5 bases and J by 9 bases, leaving 12 bases between them. The germline V gene encodes CDR1 SGHRS and CDR2 YFSETQ. This CDR3 is built from 12 residues. MiXCR, run by TCRdb on the 5' RACE reads, gives a single entry per CDR3 protein. The repertoire has some 200,000 distinct CDR3 sequences, 3.2% of them found once; the top ten carry roughly 3.2%. A word on this clonotype: Its antigen is undetermined.

This chain connects TRBV5-1 to TRBJ2-1; D may be TRBD2 (6 bases). This TCR was recovered from a man aged 18 to 30 who received the YFV17D yellow fever vaccine. Sequencing was performed on CD4+ T cells sorted from PBMCs, taken 10 days after the yellow fever booster vaccination. CDR3 in amino acids: CASSGGVVEQFF. The CDR3 region has the DNA TGCGCCAGCAGTGGAGGGGTCGTTGAGCAGTTCTTC.